One and the same sample provided the 23 T cell receptor beta chains below, sequenced in a study of blood T cell repertoires in COVID-19. TCRdb's table, derived via immunoSEQ multiplex PCR, lists solely in-frame clones and lacks some. This repertoire shows about 220,000 clones, around 82% found once; its top ten account for about 2.4%. The sequencing input was peripheral blood. These receptors all come from a woman aged 60-75 years with acute or convalescent COVID-19.

This clone showed up just a few times. One end of the junction fails to match germline, which may point to a read error. The rearrangement joins TRBV28 to TRBJ1-2; D is uncertain. Germline CDR1 is MDHEN and CDR2 is SYDVKM. CDR3 length: 15 amino acids. CDR3 loop: CASSPATLLSMASSF. Here the CDR3 DNA reads TGTGCCAGCAGTCCCGCCACGCTCCTCTCTATGGCTAGTAGCTTC.

This clone was found once. The chain employs TRBV11-2 and TRBJ2-2; TRBD2 agrees at 9 bases. There are 17 residues in the CDR3. V lost 5 bases, J lost 5 bases, and 12 bases stayed unmatched. Germline CDR1 SGHAT, CDR2 FQNNGV. The CDR3 DNA sequence: TGTGCCAGCAGCAGACCGACGGGACTAGCCGTTACCGGGGAGCTGTTTTTT. It translates to CASSRPTGLAVTGELFF. The variable domain in full, with the rest retrieved from reference TRBV11-2 and TRBJ2-2, is EAGVAQSPRYKIIEKRQSVAFWCNPISGHATLYWYQQILGQGPKLLIQFQNNGVVDDSQLPKDRFSAERLKGVDSTLKIQPAKLEDSAVYLCASSRPTGLAVTGELFFGEGSRLTVL.

The rearrangement joins TRBV18 to TRBJ1-3, with 10 bases matching TRBD1. The CDR3 consists of 16 residues. V lost 3 bases and J lost 3; bases outside the gene matches: 5. Germline V CDR1 and CDR2: KGHSH, LQKENI. The CDR3 protein is CASSPRDRGGGNTIYF. The DNA for the CDR3 is TGTGCCAGCTCACCCCGGGACAGGGGCGGTGGAAACACCATATATTTT.

The chain has TRBV3-1 (or the pseudogene TRBV3-2) and TRBJ1-2; 9 nucleotides agree with TRBD1. Germline trimming cut 3 bases from V and 7 bases from J; bases unmatched to any gene: 6. CDR1 and CDR2 from the germline V gene are LGHDT and YNNKEL (reference sequence). CDR3 length: 14 residues. The CDR3 region has the DNA TGTGCCAGCAGCCAGACAGGGGGGAGGGGTGGCTACACCTTC. Amino acids: CASSQTGGRGGYTF.

The chain links TRBV7-2 to TRBJ2-1; tentative D call: TRBD1 (5 bases). From germline, CDR1 is SGHTA and CDR2 FQGNSA. The CDR3 loop spans 15 amino acids. V was clipped by 1 base and J by 8 bases, with 15 bases between them. CDR3 in amino acids: CASSLDGPRADEQFF. CDR3 coding DNA: TGTGCCAGCAGCTTAGACGGACCCAGGGCGGATGAGCAGTTCTTC.

The chain links TRBV12-3 or TRBV12-4 to TRBJ1-5; D is unclear. The CDR3 loop spans 12 amino acids. Trimming removed 6 bases from V and 7 bases from J, with 10 bases in between. This chain's CDR3 is CASSTQFQPQHF. DNA for the CDR3: TGTGCCAGCAGCACCCAGTTCCAGCCCCAGCATTTT.

The V call is TRBV6-1, the J call TRBJ1-1; no reliable D call. Germline V lookup: CDR1 MNHNS, CDR2 SASEGT. The CDR3 has 14 amino acids. V lost 6 bases and J 1 base, leaving 12 bases between the germline ends. CDR3 sequence (DNA): TGTGCCAGCAGGGGAGCGGGAGGGAACACTGAAGCTTTCTTT. Translation: CASRGAGGNTEAFF.

This clone was counted only a few times. V usage is TRBV13 and J usage is TRBJ2-1, with TRBD2 matching 9 bases. V dropped 5 bases and J dropped 9; count of bases not matched to a gene: 5. This CDR3 has 13 residues. Germline loops: CDR1 PRHDT, CDR2 FYEKMQ (reference sequence). The CDR3 protein is CASSVRGGLEQFF. The CDR3 nucleotides read TGTGCCAGCAGCGTGCGGGGGGGCCTTGAGCAGTTCTTC.

The chain links TRBV9 to TRBJ1-1, with 8 positions matching TRBD1. In germline, CDR1 is SGDLS, CDR2 YYNGEE. The V segment lost 4 bases and the J segment 0 bases; nucleotides outside the gene matches: 8. CDR3 length: 16 amino acids. The CDR3 here is CASSKTGVGMNTEAFF. The CDR3 nucleotides read TGTGCCAGCAGCAAGACAGGGGTGGGGATGAACACTGAAGCTTTCTTT.

The V call is TRBV25-1, the J call TRBJ2-5; TRBD2 matches at 13 bases. V lost 5 bases to trimming and J lost 5 bases; unmatched junction nucleotides: 8. CDR1 and CDR2 from the germline V gene are MGHDK and SYGVNS. The CDR3 runs 16 residues. CDR3 bases: TGTGCCAGCAGTCCTCGGACTAGCGGGGGTATTGAGACCCAGTACTTC. Its protein is CASSPRTSGGIETQYF.

This clone was counted between two and nine times. The V call is TRBV27, the J call TRBJ1-6, with TRBD1 identical over 8 bases. CDR1 and CDR2 (germline): MNHEY, SMNVEV (reference sequence). The CDR3 length is 14 residues. Losses at the gene ends were 6 bases for V and 9 bases for J; bases not matched to a gene: 7. The CDR3 loop reads CASSLDRAGSPLHF. For the CDR3, the DNA is TGTGCCAGCAGCCTGGACAGGGCGGGTTCACCCCTCCACTTT.

The V call is TRBV3-1 (or the pseudogene TRBV3-2), the J call TRBJ1-6; no reliable D call. Germline V gene data show CDR1 as LGHDT and CDR2 as YNNKEL (reference sequence). This CDR3 is built from 14 residues. The V gene lost 1 base and the J gene lost 7 bases, with 8 bases spanning the gap. The CDR3 is CASSQGGFNSPLHF. For the CDR3, the DNA is TGTGCCAGCAGCCAAGGAGGCTTCAATTCACCCCTCCACTTT.

The chain joins TRBV30 to TRBJ1-3, with a tentative D call TRBD1 (5 bases). Germline CDR1 GTSNPN, CDR2 SVGIG (reference sequence). The CDR3 loop spans 13 amino acids. Trimming took off 3 bases at V and 4 bases at J, with 10 bases between the two ends. CDR3 sequence reads: CAWSGGLGNTIYF. The DNA of the CDR3 is TGTGCCTGGAGCGGGGGTCTAGGAAACACCATATATTTT.

V gene TRBV5-6 combines with J gene TRBJ1-5, with 7 bases matching TRBD1. Germline V gene lookup returns CDR1 SGHDT and CDR2 YYEEEE. V trimming: 2 bases; J trimming: 7 bases; junction bases outside the gene matches: 3. The CDR3 is 13 amino acids. The chain's CDR3 is CASSFGRGQPQHF. CDR3 DNA: TGTGCCAGCAGCTTCGGCAGGGGGCAGCCCCAGCATTTT.

The chain couples TRBV11-2 to TRBJ1-2, with a weak D call TRBD1 (5 bases). There are 13 residues in the CDR3. V shed 4 bases and J shed 4 bases, with 10 bases lying between them. CDR1 and CDR2 from the germline V gene are SGHAT and FQNNGV. As DNA, the CDR3 is TGTGCCAGCAGCTACGACAGAACCTATGGCTACACCTTC. Residues: CASSYDRTYGYTF.

As for this clone: Other DNA sequences within the sample encode an identical CDR3. The chain recombines TRBV3-1 (or the pseudogene TRBV3-2) with TRBJ1-2; tentatively, D is TRBD1 (6 bases). This CDR3 has 15 amino acids. Germline V gene sequence: CDR1 LGHDT, CDR2 YNNKEL (reference sequence). The V end was cut by 1 base, the J end by 7 bases, with 16 bases between. The CDR3, as DNA: TGTGCCAGCAGCCAAGCTGGACAGACGGCGGGTGGCTACACCTTC. It specifies CASSQAGQTAGGYTF.

The genes are TRBV11-1 and TRBJ2-7, with a tentative D call TRBD1 (5 bases). This CDR3 has 14 amino acids. Trimming stripped 5 bases from V and 2 bases from J, with 13 bases between. Germline V CDR1 and CDR2: SGHAT, FQDESV (reference sequence). CDR3 nucleotides: TGTGCCAGCAGCGACAGACGCGCAACCTACGAGCAGTACTTC. Encoded protein: CASSDRRATYEQYF.

This clone was counted once. The genes are TRBV19 and TRBJ1-2, with D unresolved. The V end lost 5 bases, the J end lost 1 base, and 8 bases lay between the germline ends. Germline V gives CDR1 LNHDA, CDR2 SQIVND (reference sequence). The CDR3 totals 13 residues. This CDR3 is CASSEQINYGYTF. Here the CDR3 DNA reads TGTGCCAGTAGTGAACAGATTAACTATGGCTACACCTTC.

The CDR3 sequence is CAISASVGQKNTGELFF. The CDR3 DNA follows: TGTGCCATCAGCGCATCTGTGGGACAGAAAAACACCGGGGAGCTGTTTTTT. This chain connects TRBV10-3 to TRBJ2-2; 7 nucleotides align to TRBD1. After removal of 6 bases from V and 2 bases from J, the junction contained 12 bases not matched to a gene. The germline V gene has CDR1 ENHRY and CDR2 SYGVKD. The CDR3 runs 17 residues.

The chain has TRBV25-1 and TRBJ2-5, with a possible D match to TRBD1 (6 bases). This CDR3 contains 13 residues. Trimming removed 8 bases at V and 5 bases at J, with 15 bases between. The germline V gene has CDR1 MGHDK and CDR2 SYGVNS. CDR3 in amino acids: CASAYPGEETQYF. CDR3 in DNA: TGTGCCAGCGCCTATCCAGGGGAGGAGACCCAGTACTTC.

The rearrangement links TRBV11-2 to TRBJ1-3; D is unresolved. CDR1 SGHAT and CDR2 FQNNGV come from the germline V gene. There are 14 residues in the CDR3. The V end was cut by 2 bases, the J end by 0 bases, with 5 bases between. CDR3 protein: CASSLTDSGNTIYF. CDR3 coding DNA: TGTGCCAGCAGCTTAACAGACTCTGGAAACACCATATATTTT.

This clone was counted a single time. J is TRBJ1-4 and V is TRBV5-6; possibly TRBD1 for D (5 bases). This CDR3 is 14 amino acids long. Germline assignment: CDR1 SGHDT and CDR2 YYEEEE. The V gene lost 3 bases and the J gene lost 6 bases, with 12 bases spanning the gap. CDR3 coding DNA: TGTGCCAGCAGCTCCCGGGGGTACGATGAAAAACTGTTTTTT. This sequence encodes CASSSRGYDEKLFF.

Only a few counts were recorded for this clone. The chain is built from TRBV30 and TRBJ1-1; D call uncertain. The CDR3 spans 13 residues. Trimming left V 0 bases short and J 3 bases short, with 8 bases between. Germline-derived CDR1 and CDR2 are GTSNPN and SVGIG (reference sequence). CDR3 residues: CAWSVQTHTEAFF. CDR3 sequence (DNA): TGTGCCTGGAGTGTACAAACCCACACTGAAGCTTTCTTT.